This T cell receptor beta chain is drawn from a study of blood T cell repertoires in COVID-19. Original handling: For nucleated cells, counts were estimated from reference gene primer amplification. This table comes from immunoSEQ multiplex PCR, and its TCRdb copy is limited to in-frame clones, with some not included. That table gives V, J and clone size, and the DNA gave D and trimming. The data contain around 160,000 clones, around 75% of them singletons. This TCR came from a woman of 80 years or more with acute or convalescent COVID-19. The sequencing input was peripheral blood.

The CDR3 is CASSNGYNSPLHF. The DNA for the CDR3 is TGTGCCAGTAGTAACGGCTATAATTCACCCCTCCACTTT. This chain connects TRBV19 to TRBJ1-6; D ambiguous. The CDR3 length is 13 residues. Between the trimmed V and J ends, which lost 4 bases and 3 bases, there was a span of 4 bases. CDR1 and CDR2 (germline): LNHDA, SQIVND (reference sequence).